The present entry profiles one T cell receptor beta chain with its context. Germline-derived CDR1 and CDR2 are LGHNA and YSLEER. This CDR3 spans 16 amino acids. Trimming took off 3 bases at V and 2 bases at J, with 14 bases between the two ends. This record comes from a study of blood T cell repertoires in COVID-19. Across the study: Some COVID-19 samples were acute and others convalescent; all came from the United States, Italy and Spain.

The table came from immunoSEQ multiplex PCR; TCRdb's copy has only in-frame clones and leaves some out. Of hundreds of thousands of clones in the sample, 82% were seen once. The chain combines TRBV4-3 with TRBJ2-1, with D possibly being TRBD2 (6 bases). The sample was peripheral blood. The receptor was derived from a woman older than 75 with acute or convalescent COVID-19. The DNA of the CDR3 is TGCGCCAGCAGCCAGGATTGGGGAGGTCCCTACAATGAGCAGTTCTTC. Amino acids: CASSQDWGGPYNEQFF.